This T cell receptor (beta chain) was recorded in a study of T-cell reconstitution after alpha-beta-depleted transplantation in children. Whole-study findings and limits: The authors attributed T-cell counts and diversity one year after transplant mostly to newly produced T cells.

For this clonotype: No antigen is known for it.

V was clipped by 5 bases and J by 0 bases, with 10 bases between them. This CDR3 is built from 13 residues. CDR1 DFQATT and CDR2 SNEGSKA come from the germline V gene (reference sequence). Preparation of the TCRbeta library used unique molecular identifiers. TCRdb recomputed calls from the PCR reads with MiXCR, one row per CDR3 protein. This sample has approximately 250,000 distinct CDR3 sequences, with 20% to 30% found just once. The origin of this receptor is a girl aged 2-15 years with Fanconi anemia, due to receive a stem cell transplant. The sequenced sample was PBMCs, obtained before TCRalphabeta/CD19-depleted stem cell transplant. J is TRBJ1-1 and V is TRBV20-1; a weak D match, TRBD1 (6 bases). CDR3 in DNA: TGCAGTGCTCGACAGGTCATGAACACTGAAGCTTTCTTT. Amino acids: CSARQVMNTEAFF.